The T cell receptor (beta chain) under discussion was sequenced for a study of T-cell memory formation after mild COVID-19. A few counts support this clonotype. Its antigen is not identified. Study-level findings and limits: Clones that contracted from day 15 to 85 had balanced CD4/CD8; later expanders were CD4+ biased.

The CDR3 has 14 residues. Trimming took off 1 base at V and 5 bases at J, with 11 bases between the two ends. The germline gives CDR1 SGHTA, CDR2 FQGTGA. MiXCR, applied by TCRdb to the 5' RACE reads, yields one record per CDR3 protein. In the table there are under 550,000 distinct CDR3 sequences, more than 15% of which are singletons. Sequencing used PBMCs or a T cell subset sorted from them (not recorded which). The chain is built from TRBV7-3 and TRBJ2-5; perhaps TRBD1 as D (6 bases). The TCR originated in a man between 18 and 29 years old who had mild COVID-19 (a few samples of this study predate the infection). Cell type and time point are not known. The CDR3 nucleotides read TGTGCCAGCAGCTTAAGCCCACAGGGTGAGACCCAGTACTTC. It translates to CASSLSPQGETQYF.